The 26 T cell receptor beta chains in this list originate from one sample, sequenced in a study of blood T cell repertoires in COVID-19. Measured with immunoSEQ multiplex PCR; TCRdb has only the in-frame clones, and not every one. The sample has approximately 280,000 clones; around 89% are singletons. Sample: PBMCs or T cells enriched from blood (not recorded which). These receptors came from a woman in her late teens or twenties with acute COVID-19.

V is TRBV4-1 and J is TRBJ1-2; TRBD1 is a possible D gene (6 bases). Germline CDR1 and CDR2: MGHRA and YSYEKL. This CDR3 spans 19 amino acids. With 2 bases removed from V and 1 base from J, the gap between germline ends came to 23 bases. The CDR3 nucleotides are TGCGCCAGCAGCCAAATGGTCGGACAGCTTAAATCCTATAACTATGGCTACACCTTC. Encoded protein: CASSQMVGQLKSYNYGYTF.

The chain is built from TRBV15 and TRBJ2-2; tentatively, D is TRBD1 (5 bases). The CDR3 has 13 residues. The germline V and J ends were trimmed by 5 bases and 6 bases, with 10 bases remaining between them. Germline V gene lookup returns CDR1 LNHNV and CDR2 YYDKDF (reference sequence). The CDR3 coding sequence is TGTGCCACCAGCTATTCCAGGGCCGGGGAGCTGTTTTTT. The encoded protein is CATSYSRAGELFF. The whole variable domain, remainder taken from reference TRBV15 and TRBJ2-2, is DAMVIQNPRYQVTQFGKPVTLSCSQTLNHNVMYWYQQKSSQAPKLLFHYYDKDFNNEADTPDNFQSRRPNTSFCFLDIRSPGLGDTAMYLCATSYSRAGELFFGEGSRLTVL.

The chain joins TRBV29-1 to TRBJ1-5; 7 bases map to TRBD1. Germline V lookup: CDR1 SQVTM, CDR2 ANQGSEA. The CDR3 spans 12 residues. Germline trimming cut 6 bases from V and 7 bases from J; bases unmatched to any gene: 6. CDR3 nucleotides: TGCAGCGTGTCAGGGGGTGACCAGCCCCAGCATTTT. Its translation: CSVSGGDQPQHF.

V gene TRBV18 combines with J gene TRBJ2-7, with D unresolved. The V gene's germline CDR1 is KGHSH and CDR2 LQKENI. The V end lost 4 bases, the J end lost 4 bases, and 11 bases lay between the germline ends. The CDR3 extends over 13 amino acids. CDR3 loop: CASSRLETYEQYF. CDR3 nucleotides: TGTGCCAGCTCACGACTGGAAACTTACGAGCAGTACTTC.

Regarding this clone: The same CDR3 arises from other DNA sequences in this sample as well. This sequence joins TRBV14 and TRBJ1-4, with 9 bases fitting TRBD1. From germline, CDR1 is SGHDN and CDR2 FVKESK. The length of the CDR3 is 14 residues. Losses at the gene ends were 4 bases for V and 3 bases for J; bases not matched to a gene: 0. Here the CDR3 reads CASSRTGANEKLFF. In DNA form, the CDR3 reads TGTGCCAGCAGCCGGACAGGGGCTAATGAAAAACTGTTTTTT.

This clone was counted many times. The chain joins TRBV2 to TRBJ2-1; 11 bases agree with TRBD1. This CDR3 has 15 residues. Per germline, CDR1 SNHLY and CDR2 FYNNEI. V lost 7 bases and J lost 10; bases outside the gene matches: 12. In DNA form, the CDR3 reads TGTGCCAGCAATCGAGGGACAGGGGGTATATCGGAGCAGTTCTTC. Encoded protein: CASNRGTGGISEQFF.

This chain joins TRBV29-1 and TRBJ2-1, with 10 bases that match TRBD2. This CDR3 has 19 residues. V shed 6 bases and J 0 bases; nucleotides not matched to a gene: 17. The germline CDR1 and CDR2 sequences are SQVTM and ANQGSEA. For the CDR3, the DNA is TGCAGCGTAATAACCGAGGGGTATAGCGGGAGGTTCTCCTACAATGAGCAGTTCTTC. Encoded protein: CSVITEGYSGRFSYNEQFF.

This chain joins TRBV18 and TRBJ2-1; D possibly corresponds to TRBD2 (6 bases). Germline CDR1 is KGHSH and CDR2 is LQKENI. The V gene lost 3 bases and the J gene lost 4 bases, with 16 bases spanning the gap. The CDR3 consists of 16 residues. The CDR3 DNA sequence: TGTGCCAGCTCACCGGGACTCGGTCCGACTTACAATGAGCAGTTCTTC. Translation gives CASSPGLGPTYNEQFF.

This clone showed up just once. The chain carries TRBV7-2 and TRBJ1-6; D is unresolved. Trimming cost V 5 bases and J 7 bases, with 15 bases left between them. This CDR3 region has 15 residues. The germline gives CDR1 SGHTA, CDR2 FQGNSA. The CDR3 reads CASSPLERANSPLHF. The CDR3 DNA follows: TGTGCCAGCAGCCCCCTCGAGAGGGCGAATTCACCCCTCCACTTT.

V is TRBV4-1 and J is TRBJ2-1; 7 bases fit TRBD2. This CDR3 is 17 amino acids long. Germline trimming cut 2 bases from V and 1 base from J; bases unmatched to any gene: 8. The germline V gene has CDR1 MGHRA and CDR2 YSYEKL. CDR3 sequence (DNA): TGCGCCAGCAGCCAACAGACTAGCCCGAGGTCCTACAATGAGCAGTTCTTC. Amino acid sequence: CASSQQTSPRSYNEQFF.

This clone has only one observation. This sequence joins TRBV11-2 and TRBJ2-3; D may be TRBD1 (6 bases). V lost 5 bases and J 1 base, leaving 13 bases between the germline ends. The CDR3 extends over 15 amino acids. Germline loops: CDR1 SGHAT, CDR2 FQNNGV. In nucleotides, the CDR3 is TGTGCCAGCAGCCTGCTGACAGGACGCACAGATACGCAGTATTTT. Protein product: CASSLLTGRTDTQYF.

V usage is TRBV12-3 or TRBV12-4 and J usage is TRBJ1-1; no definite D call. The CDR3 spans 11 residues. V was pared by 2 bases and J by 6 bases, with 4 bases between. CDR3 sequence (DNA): TGTGCCAGCAGTTTATATGCTGAAGCTTTCTTT. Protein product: CASSLYAEAFF.

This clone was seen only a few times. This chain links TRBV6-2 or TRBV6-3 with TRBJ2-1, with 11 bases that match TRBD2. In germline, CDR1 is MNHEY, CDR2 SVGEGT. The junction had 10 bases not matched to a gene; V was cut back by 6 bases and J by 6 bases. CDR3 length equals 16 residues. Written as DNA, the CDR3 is TGTGCCAGCAGCAAACTAGGACTAGCGGGCCTCAATGAGCAGTTCTTC. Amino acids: CASSKLGLAGLNEQFF.

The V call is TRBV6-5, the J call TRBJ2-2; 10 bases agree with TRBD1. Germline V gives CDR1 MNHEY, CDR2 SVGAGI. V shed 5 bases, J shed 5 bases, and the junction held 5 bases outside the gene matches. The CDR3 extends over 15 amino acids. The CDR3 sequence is CASSRDRGGTGELFF. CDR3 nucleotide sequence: TGTGCCAGCAGTCGGGACAGGGGAGGAACCGGGGAGCTGTTTTTT.

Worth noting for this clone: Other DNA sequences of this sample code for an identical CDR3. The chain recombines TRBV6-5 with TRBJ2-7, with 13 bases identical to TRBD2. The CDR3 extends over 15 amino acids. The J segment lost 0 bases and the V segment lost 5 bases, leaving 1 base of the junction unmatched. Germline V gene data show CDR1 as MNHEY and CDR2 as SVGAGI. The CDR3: CASSRTSGSSYEQYF. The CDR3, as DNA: TGTGCCAGCAGTAGGACTAGCGGGAGCTCCTACGAGCAGTACTTC.

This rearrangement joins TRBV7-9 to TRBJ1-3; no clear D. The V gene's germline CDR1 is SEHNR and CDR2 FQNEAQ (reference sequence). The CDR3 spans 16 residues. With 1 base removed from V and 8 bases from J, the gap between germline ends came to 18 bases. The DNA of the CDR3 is TGTGCCAGCAGCTTAGGGAGGAGGACTGACTTAGACACCATATATTTT. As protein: CASSLGRRTDLDTIYF.

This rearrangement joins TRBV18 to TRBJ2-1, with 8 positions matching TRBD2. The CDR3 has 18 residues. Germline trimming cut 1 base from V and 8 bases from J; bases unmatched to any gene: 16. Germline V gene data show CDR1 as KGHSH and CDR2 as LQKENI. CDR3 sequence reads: CASSPLGAREGLVDEQFF. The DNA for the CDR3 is TGTGCCAGCTCACCACTTGGAGCCCGGGAGGGCCTGGTAGATGAGCAGTTCTTC.

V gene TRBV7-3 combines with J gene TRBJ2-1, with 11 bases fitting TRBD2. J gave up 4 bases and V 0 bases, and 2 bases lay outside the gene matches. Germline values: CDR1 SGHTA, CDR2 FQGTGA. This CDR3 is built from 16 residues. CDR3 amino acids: CASSLTGTSGYNEQFF. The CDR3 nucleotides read TGTGCCAGCAGCTTAACTGGGACTAGCGGTTACAATGAGCAGTTCTTC.

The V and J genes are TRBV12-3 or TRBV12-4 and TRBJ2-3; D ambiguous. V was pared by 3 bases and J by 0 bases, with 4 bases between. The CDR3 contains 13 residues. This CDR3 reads CASSFSSTDTQYF. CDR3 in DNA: TGTGCCAGCAGTTTTAGCAGCACAGATACGCAGTATTTT.

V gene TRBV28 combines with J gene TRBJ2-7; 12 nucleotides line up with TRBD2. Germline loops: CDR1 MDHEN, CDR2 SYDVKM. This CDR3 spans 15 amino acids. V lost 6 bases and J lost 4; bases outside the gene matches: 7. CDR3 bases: TGTGCCAGCAGGAAACTAGCGGGAGGACTTTACGAGCAGTACTTC. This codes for CASRKLAGGLYEQYF.

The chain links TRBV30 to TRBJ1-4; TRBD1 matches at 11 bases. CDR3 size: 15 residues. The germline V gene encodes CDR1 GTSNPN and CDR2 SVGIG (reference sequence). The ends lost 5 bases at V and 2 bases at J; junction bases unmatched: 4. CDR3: CAWRDRGRTNEKLFF. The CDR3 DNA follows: TGTGCCTGGCGGGACAGGGGGAGGACTAATGAAAAACTGTTTTTT.

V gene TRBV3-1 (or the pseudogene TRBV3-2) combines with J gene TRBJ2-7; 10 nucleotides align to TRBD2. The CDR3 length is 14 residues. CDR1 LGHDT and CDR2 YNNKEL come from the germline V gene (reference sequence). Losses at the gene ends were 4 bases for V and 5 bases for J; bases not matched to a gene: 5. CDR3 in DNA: TGTGCCAGCAGCCGACTAGCGGGTGCTGACGAGCAGTACTTC. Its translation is CASSRLAGADEQYF.

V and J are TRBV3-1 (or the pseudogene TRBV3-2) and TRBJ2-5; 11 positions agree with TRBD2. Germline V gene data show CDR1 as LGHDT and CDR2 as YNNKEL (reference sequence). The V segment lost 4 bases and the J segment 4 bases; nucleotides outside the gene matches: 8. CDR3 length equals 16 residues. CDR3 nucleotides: TGTGCCAGCAGCCGGGTTAGCGGGAGGGCGGGAGAGACCCAGTACTTC. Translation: CASSRVSGRAGETQYF.

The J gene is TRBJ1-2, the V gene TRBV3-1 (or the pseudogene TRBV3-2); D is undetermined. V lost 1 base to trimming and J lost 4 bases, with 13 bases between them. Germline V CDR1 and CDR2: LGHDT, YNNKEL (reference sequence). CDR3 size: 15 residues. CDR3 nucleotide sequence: TGTGCCAGCAGCCAAGGGACTTTTTTAGGCTATGGCTACACCTTC. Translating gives CASSQGTFLGYGYTF.

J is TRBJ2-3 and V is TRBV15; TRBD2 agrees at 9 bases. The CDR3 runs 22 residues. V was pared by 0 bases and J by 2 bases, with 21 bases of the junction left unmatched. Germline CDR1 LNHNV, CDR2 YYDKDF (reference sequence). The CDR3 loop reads CATSRDLGGRAEELGNTDTQYF. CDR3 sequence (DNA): TGTGCCACCAGCAGAGATCTTGGCGGGAGGGCCGAGGAATTGGGAAACACAGATACGCAGTATTTT.

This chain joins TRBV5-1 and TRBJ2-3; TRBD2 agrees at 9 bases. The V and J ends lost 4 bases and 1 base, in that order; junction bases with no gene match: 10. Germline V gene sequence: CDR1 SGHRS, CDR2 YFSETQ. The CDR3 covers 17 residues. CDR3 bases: TGCGCCAGCAGCCCCCGGACTAGCGTTGTGGGCACAGATACGCAGTATTTT. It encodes CASSPRTSVVGTDTQYF.